The 17 T cell receptor beta chains given below trace back to one sample, sequenced in a study of shared clonotypes between healthy human individuals. Repertoires were generated with immunoSEQ multiplex PCR, while TCRdb's copy carries only in-frame clones and drops some. The table lists roughly 890,000 clones, about 91% of them singletons, with nearly 25% in the top ten. As defined, naive CD8 cells were CD45RO-negative and positively selected for CCR7, with terminally differentiated effector memory CD45RA+ cells excluded. Sequencing was carried out using naive CD8+ T cells sorted from blood. These receptors were taken from a man younger than 40 in good health.

This clone has a single count. The chain has TRBV2 and TRBJ2-3; no clear D gene. V shed 3 bases and J shed 2 bases, with 6 bases lying between them. CDR1 and CDR2 from the germline V gene are SNHLY and FYNNEI. The CDR3 covers 13 residues. The CDR3 sequence: CASSEVVTDTQYF. The CDR3 coding sequence is TGTGCCAGCAGTGAGGTAGTCACAGATACGCAGTATTTT.

CDR3 sequence (DNA): TGTGCCAGCAGCTTATTAGCGGGAGGGCCGGATGAGCAGTTCTTC. The encoded protein is CASSLLAGGPDEQFF. The V gene is TRBV7-2, the J gene TRBJ2-1, with TRBD2 matching 11 bases. The J segment lost 8 bases and the V segment lost 2 bases, leaving 5 bases of the junction unmatched. This CDR3 contains 15 residues. From germline, CDR1 is SGHTA and CDR2 FQGNSA.

The chain recombines TRBV5-4 with TRBJ2-5; 8 nucleotides align to TRBD2. CDR3 length equals 15 residues. V was pared by 0 bases and J by 5 bases, with 6 bases of the junction left unmatched. CDR1 is SGHNT and CDR2 is YYREEE in the germline V gene (reference sequence). In DNA, the CDR3 is TGTGCCAGCAGCTTGGGAGCTAGCGGGTTGGAGACCCAGTACTTC. Translated, it gives CASSLGASGLETQYF. The full variable domain, completed using reference TRBV5-4 and TRBJ2-5, is ETGVTQSPTHLIKTRGQQVTLRCSSQSGHNTVSWYQQALGQGPQFIFQYYREEENGRGNFPPRFSGLQFPNYSSELNVNALELDDSALYLCASSLGASGLETQYFGPGTRLLVL.

The J gene is TRBJ1-5, the V gene TRBV6-6; the D is unclear. This CDR3 has 14 amino acids. CDR1 is MNHNY, CDR2 SVGAGI, per germline (reference sequence). The V and J ends lost 2 bases and 3 bases respectively, with 8 bases between them. The CDR3 nucleotides read TGTGCCAGCAGTTACGAGGCAGCCAATCAGCCCCAGCATTTT. It yields the protein CASSYEAANQPQHF.

This clone was seen once. This rearrangement joins TRBV7-8 to TRBJ2-2, with 8 nucleotides matching TRBD2. The length of the CDR3 is 15 residues. The trim removed 5 bases at V and 7 bases at J, leaving 9 bases unmatched. Germline V gene lookup returns CDR1 SGHVS and CDR2 FQNEAQ. CDR3 sequence reads: CASSQAQREFGELFF. The CDR3 nucleotides read TGTGCCAGCAGCCAGGCCCAGCGGGAGTTCGGGGAGCTGTTTTTT. Based on the CDR3 plus reference TRBV7-8 and TRBJ2-2, the full variable domain is GAGVSQSPRYKVAKRGQDVALRCDPISGHVSLFWYQQALGQGPEFLTYFQNEAQLDKSGLPSDRFFAERPEGSVSTLKIQRTQQEDSAVYLCASSQAQREFGELFFGEGSRLTVL.

In the case of this clone: Sequence at one end of the junction differs from germline and may be a read error. V usage is TRBV7-9 and J usage is TRBJ2-7; weak D call: TRBD2 (6 bases). The CDR3 is 11 amino acids. Germline loops: CDR1 SEHNR, CDR2 FQNEAQ (reference sequence). The CDR3 sequence is CASSLTGLLDF. CDR3 nucleotides: TGTGCCAGCAGCCTAACGGGACTGCTGGACTTC.

The V and J genes are TRBV7-6 and TRBJ2-7; 15 nucleotides align to TRBD2. Trimming cost V 5 bases and J 5 bases; bases outside gene matches: 10. CDR3 length equals 17 residues. Germline V CDR1 and CDR2: SGHVS, FNYEAQ. The CDR3 nucleotides read TGTGCCAGCAGCCCTGGGGGACTAGCGGGAGGAGTGAACGAGCAGTACTTC. This translates into CASSPGGLAGGVNEQYF.

The J gene is TRBJ2-7, the V gene TRBV27; D remains unclear. The CDR3 runs to 13 residues. V was shortened by 3 bases and J by 2 bases, with 8 bases between the two germline ends. The germline V gene has CDR1 MNHEY and CDR2 SMNVEV (reference sequence). The chain's CDR3 is CASSFKATYEQYF. For the CDR3, the DNA is TGTGCCAGCAGTTTCAAGGCTACCTACGAGCAGTACTTC.

The chain combines TRBV7-9 with TRBJ2-7, with D perhaps TRBD1 (5 bases). The CDR3 runs 12 residues. The germline V gene has CDR1 SEHNR and CDR2 FQNEAQ (reference sequence). Trimming removed 1 base from V and 5 bases from J, with 6 bases in between. CDR3 sequence (DNA): TGTGCCAGCAGCTTAGAGGGGCACGAGCAGTACTTC. It yields the protein CASSLEGHEQYF.

As concerns this clone: Germline and junction disagree at one end, which may indicate a read error. V is TRBV4-1 and J is TRBJ1-1; D is unresolved. From germline, CDR1 is MGHRA and CDR2 YSYEKL. CDR3 length equals 13 residues. The CDR3 loop is CASSQSRAVRATF. In DNA, the CDR3 is TGCGCCAGCAGCCAATCCCGAGCGGTACGGGCGACCTTT.

The chain joins TRBV29-1 to TRBJ2-5; 10 bases agree with TRBD2. Per germline, CDR1 SQVTM and CDR2 ANQGSEA. The CDR3 contains 15 residues. V was clipped by 7 bases and J by 0 bases; unmatched bases: 8. The CDR3 bases are TGCAGCGCGGCGGGTAGCGGGAGGAACCAAGAGACCCAGTACTTC. Its translation is CSAAGSGRNQETQYF.

V gene TRBV2 combines with J gene TRBJ2-7, with D possibly matching TRBD1 (6 bases). Germline loops: CDR1 SNHLY, CDR2 FYNNEI. The CDR3 runs to 13 residues. The V and J ends lost 6 bases and 1 base respectively, with 10 bases between them. The CDR3 loop is CASSWTESYEQYF. In DNA form, the CDR3 reads TGTGCCAGCAGCTGGACAGAGTCCTACGAGCAGTACTTC.

CDR3 sequence: CASSLPESGYEQFF. In DNA, the CDR3 is TGTGCCAGCAGCTTACCCGAAAGCGGCTATGAGCAGTTCTTC. J is TRBJ2-1 and V is TRBV11-2, with D tentatively TRBD2 (5 bases). Looked up from germline, CDR1 is SGHAT and CDR2 is FQNNGV. This CDR3 is built from 14 residues. V shed 2 bases and J shed 8 bases, with 13 bases lying between them.

The chain joins TRBV27 to TRBJ1-2; a weak D match, TRBD1 (5 bases). V lost 3 bases, J lost 9 bases, and 14 bases lay in between. This CDR3 has 13 amino acids. Germline CDR1 reads MNHEY; CDR2 reads SMNVEV (reference sequence). Here the CDR3 reads CASSLGVGFSYTF. For the CDR3, the DNA is TGTGCCAGCAGTTTGGGGGTAGGGTTTAGCTACACCTTC.

The chain employs TRBV29-1 and TRBJ2-7; either TRBD1 or TRBD2 may supply D (6 bases each). The V end was cut by 1 base, the J end by 2 bases, with 12 bases between. Germline V gives CDR1 SQVTM, CDR2 ANQGSEA. The CDR3 totals 14 residues. This CDR3 is CSVEVKGGPYEQYF. The CDR3 DNA is TGCAGCGTTGAAGTTAAGGGGGGCCCCTACGAGCAGTACTTC.

The V and J genes are TRBV27 and TRBJ2-6; D call uncertain. There are 16 residues in the CDR3. V was shortened by 6 bases and J by 0 bases, with 12 bases between the two germline ends. Germline V gene lookup returns CDR1 MNHEY and CDR2 SMNVEV (reference sequence). The CDR3 bases are TGTGCCAGCAGACTCAGTGTAAGCTCTGGGGCCAACGTCCTGACTTTC. This encodes CASRLSVSSGANVLTF.

The J gene is TRBJ2-7, the V gene TRBV19; TRBD1 agrees at 7 bases. In germline, CDR1 is LNHDA, CDR2 SQIVND (reference sequence). This CDR3 comprises 15 residues. The V gene end was trimmed by 3 bases and the J gene end by 1 base; junction bases not matched to a gene: 6. The CDR3 DNA sequence: TGTGCCAGTAGTATCCGTGGGACAGAATCCTACGAGCAGTACTTC. It yields the protein CASSIRGTESYEQYF.